These T cell receptor beta chains were read from a single sample in a study of cytomegalovirus exposure and HLA in healthy donors. Some clones are missing from TCRdb's copy, which holds only in-frame ones; the method was immunoSEQ multiplex PCR. The sample has roughly 120,000 clones, about 8.5% seen once. The sample comprised PBMCs. The receptors originated from a middle-aged man in good health and CMV-seronegative. Both conserved end residues are trimmed from each CDR3.

v_gene: TRBV5-5
j_gene: TRBJ2-1
CDR3aa: ASSLGGQGGNEQF

v_gene: TRBV9
j_gene: TRBJ1-6
CDR3aa: ASSGSPGRGNSPLH

v_gene: TRBV5-4
j_gene: TRBJ2-5
CDR3aa: ASSRGLAGDLQETQY

v_gene: TRBV5-1
j_gene: TRBJ2-3
CDR3aa: ASSFAGRSTDTQY

v_gene: TRBV29-1
j_gene: TRBJ2-7
CDR3aa: SCKGTVRDEQY

v_gene: TRBV5-1
j_gene: TRBJ1-2
CDR3aa: ASSSLPGSAAGYT

v_gene: TRBV30
j_gene: TRBJ1-2
CDR3aa: AWSVGRGAGYT

v_gene: TRBV29-1
j_gene: TRBJ1-6
CDR3aa: SVGQGSYNSPLH

v_gene: TRBV7-8
j_gene: TRBJ1-5
CDR3aa: ASSPLGQGVDQPQH

v_gene: TRBV2
j_gene: TRBJ1-2
CDR3aa: ATLAEANYGYT

v_gene: TRBV5-1
j_gene: TRBJ1-1
CDR3aa: ASSSQGTTEAF

v_gene: TRBV5-1
j_gene: TRBJ2-2
CDR3aa: ASSQDGTGGNGELF

v_gene: TRBV5-4
j_gene: TRBJ2-7
CDR3aa: ASSGGTLSSYEQY

v_gene: TRBV30
j_gene: TRBJ2-6
CDR3aa: AISPSGANVLT

v_gene: TRBV5-1
j_gene: TRBJ2-1
CDR3aa: ASSLSPTDYNEQF

v_gene: TRBV5-1
j_gene: TRBJ2-1
CDR3aa: ASSPGLAISYNEQF

v_gene: TRBV28
j_gene: TRBJ1-1
CDR3aa: ASDTSQARNTEAF

v_gene: TRBV5-1
j_gene: TRBJ1-6
CDR3aa: ASSLGRNGSPLH

v_gene: TRBV2
j_gene: TRBJ1-4
CDR3aa: ASRTDATNEKLF

v_gene: TRBV6-6
j_gene: TRBJ2-5
CDR3aa: ASSYSSLGMETQY

v_gene: TRBV29-1
j_gene: TRBJ2-1
CDR3aa: SAGTGVFNEQF

v_gene: TRBV6-6
j_gene: TRBJ2-3
CDR3aa: ASSYSKGDTQY

v_gene: TRBV19
j_gene: TRBJ1-5
CDR3aa: ASSTPGQVNQPQH

v_gene: TRBV7-2
j_gene: TRBJ2-4
CDR3aa: ASSLAAGRAQY

v_gene: TRBV2
j_gene: TRBJ2-1
CDR3aa: ASMRREGYNEQF

v_gene: TRBV19
j_gene: TRBJ1-2
CDR3aa: ASSHTGQGYGYT

v_gene: TRBV18
j_gene: TRBJ1-5
CDR3aa: ASSLGISGQPQH

v_gene: TRBV5-1
j_gene: TRBJ2-1
CDR3aa: ASSLAGIRGTSDNEQF

v_gene: TRBV5-5
j_gene: TRBJ1-1
CDR3aa: ASSLGSGNTEAF

v_gene: TRBV25-1
j_gene: TRBJ2-3
CDR3aa: ASSPGLDADTKY

v_gene: TRBV4-1
j_gene: TRBJ1-2
CDR3aa: ASSQSTGVNYGYT

v_gene: TRBV9
j_gene: TRBJ2-5
CDR3aa: ASSTQTGALEETQY

v_gene: TRBV4-3
j_gene: TRBJ2-4
CDR3aa: ASSQAYKRYIAKNIQY

v_gene: TRBV9
j_gene: TRBJ1-1
CDR3aa: ASSVDLRGTEAF